The T cell receptor beta chain described here comes from a study of blood T cells in healthy people across ages (dated by TCRdb to 2014 to 2015). About the study as a whole: In model experiments, template switching captured about one uniquely barcoded TCR beta cDNA molecule for every two T cells. To avoid experimental bias, donors of different ages were randomly spread across the sequencing lanes. The donors were split into four age groups: young (average about 16 years), middle-aged (roughly 39), aged (roughly 60) and long-lived (roughly 86). Two additional independent replicas of 1 million unique cDNA reads from the same blood draw were analyzed for two donors (one aged 18 to 30 and one aged 80 or older). The study measured age-related changes in TCR beta repertoire diversity using deep sequencing normalized with unique cDNA molecular identifiers.

Donors were a few dozen systemically healthy Caucasian individuals from Russia aged roughly 6 to 90 years. Each donor gave approximately 10 milliliters of peripheral blood, collected into EDTA-treated Vacutainer tubes. Ficoll-Paque density-gradient centrifugation was used to isolate PBMCs, with at least 6 million per sample. Total RNA was extracted from PBMCs with Trizol reagent, with at least 5 micrograms obtained per sample. Naive CD45RAhigh/CD27high T cell percentages were measured by flow cytometry on a PBMC aliquot from every donor. The method was 5' RACE. Sequencing used an Illumina HiSeq 2500. A second PCR of about 7 to 12 cycles was run with a J-beta primer mix and a sample-barcoded 5' primer. A unique molecular identifier was introduced onto each TCR beta cDNA molecule by a template-switch 5' adaptor carrying 12 random nucleotides. Each sample yielded at least 3 million CDR3-containing paired-end reads. First-strand cDNA synthesis was performed from all RNA using the Mint cDNA synthesis kit, with priming by a TRBC-specific oligonucleotide. Following uracil-DNA glycosylase treatment, all cDNA underwent a first 18-cycle PCR with the universal primers M1SS and BC2_uni_R. In the original analysis: Each sample was normalized by randomly selecting 1 million high-quality reads, each carrying a distinct molecular identifier. Instead of being binned into consensus sequences, reads with shared molecular identifiers were discarded. MiTCR, run with a Q25 quality threshold and the strictest error-elimination algorithm, handled CDR3 identification, clonotype clustering and error correction. A nonparametric unseen species model with Euler transformation was used to estimate a lower bound on total TCR beta diversity. Clones were called with MiXCR by TCRdb after fastp trimmed the public reads at Q25, and only in-frame beta chains were retained. Rows are unified per CDR3 protein, each entry keeping the most common DNA and genes. The V and J calls were determined by TCRdb, not by the authors. The sample table lists about 1.1 million distinct CDR3 sequences, around two fifths of them with a count of one. About an eighth of the sample lies in the top ten.

Notes on this clonotype: The antigen it recognizes is unknown. No much larger clone exists at a distance of one base, and base qualities are not known.

Paper-wide results and their limitations: As age increased, observed TCR beta diversity per million T cells dropped in a roughly linear way, and a significant reduction was already evident by age around 41. Compared with the aged group, more naive CD4+ T cells, fewer expanded clones and increased TCR diversity were shown by the long-lived group, suggesting age selection. Because donor CMV infection status was unknown, age-related changes in expanded clonotypes were potentially confounded. Estimates of total diversity based on one million sequenced T cells were regarded as lower bounds and as underestimates. Bulk unsorted PBMC profiling prevented conclusive comparison of naive and antigen-experienced compartments. There was a strong correlation between observed TCR beta diversity and the percentage of naive T cells measured by flow cytometry.

Sequencing was done on a sample of blood. This clonotype was obtained from a man between 18 and 29 years old in good health.

The CDR3 corresponds to CASSARDLNTEAFF. The DNA sequence is as follows: TGTGCCAGCAGCGCCCGGGACCTAAACACTGAAGCTTTCTTT. The rearranged segments are TRBV7-2 and TRBJ1-1; TRBD1 might be the D gene, on 5 matching bases. The trim is 5 bases for V and 2 bases for J, with a gap of 12 bases between the germline ends. From the cysteine up to the phenylalanine, the CDR3 has a length of 14 residues. Only the CDR3 DNA is retained, 42 bases long and in frame from the first base. CDR1 and CDR2 were assigned from the germline V gene as SGHTA and FQGNSA.